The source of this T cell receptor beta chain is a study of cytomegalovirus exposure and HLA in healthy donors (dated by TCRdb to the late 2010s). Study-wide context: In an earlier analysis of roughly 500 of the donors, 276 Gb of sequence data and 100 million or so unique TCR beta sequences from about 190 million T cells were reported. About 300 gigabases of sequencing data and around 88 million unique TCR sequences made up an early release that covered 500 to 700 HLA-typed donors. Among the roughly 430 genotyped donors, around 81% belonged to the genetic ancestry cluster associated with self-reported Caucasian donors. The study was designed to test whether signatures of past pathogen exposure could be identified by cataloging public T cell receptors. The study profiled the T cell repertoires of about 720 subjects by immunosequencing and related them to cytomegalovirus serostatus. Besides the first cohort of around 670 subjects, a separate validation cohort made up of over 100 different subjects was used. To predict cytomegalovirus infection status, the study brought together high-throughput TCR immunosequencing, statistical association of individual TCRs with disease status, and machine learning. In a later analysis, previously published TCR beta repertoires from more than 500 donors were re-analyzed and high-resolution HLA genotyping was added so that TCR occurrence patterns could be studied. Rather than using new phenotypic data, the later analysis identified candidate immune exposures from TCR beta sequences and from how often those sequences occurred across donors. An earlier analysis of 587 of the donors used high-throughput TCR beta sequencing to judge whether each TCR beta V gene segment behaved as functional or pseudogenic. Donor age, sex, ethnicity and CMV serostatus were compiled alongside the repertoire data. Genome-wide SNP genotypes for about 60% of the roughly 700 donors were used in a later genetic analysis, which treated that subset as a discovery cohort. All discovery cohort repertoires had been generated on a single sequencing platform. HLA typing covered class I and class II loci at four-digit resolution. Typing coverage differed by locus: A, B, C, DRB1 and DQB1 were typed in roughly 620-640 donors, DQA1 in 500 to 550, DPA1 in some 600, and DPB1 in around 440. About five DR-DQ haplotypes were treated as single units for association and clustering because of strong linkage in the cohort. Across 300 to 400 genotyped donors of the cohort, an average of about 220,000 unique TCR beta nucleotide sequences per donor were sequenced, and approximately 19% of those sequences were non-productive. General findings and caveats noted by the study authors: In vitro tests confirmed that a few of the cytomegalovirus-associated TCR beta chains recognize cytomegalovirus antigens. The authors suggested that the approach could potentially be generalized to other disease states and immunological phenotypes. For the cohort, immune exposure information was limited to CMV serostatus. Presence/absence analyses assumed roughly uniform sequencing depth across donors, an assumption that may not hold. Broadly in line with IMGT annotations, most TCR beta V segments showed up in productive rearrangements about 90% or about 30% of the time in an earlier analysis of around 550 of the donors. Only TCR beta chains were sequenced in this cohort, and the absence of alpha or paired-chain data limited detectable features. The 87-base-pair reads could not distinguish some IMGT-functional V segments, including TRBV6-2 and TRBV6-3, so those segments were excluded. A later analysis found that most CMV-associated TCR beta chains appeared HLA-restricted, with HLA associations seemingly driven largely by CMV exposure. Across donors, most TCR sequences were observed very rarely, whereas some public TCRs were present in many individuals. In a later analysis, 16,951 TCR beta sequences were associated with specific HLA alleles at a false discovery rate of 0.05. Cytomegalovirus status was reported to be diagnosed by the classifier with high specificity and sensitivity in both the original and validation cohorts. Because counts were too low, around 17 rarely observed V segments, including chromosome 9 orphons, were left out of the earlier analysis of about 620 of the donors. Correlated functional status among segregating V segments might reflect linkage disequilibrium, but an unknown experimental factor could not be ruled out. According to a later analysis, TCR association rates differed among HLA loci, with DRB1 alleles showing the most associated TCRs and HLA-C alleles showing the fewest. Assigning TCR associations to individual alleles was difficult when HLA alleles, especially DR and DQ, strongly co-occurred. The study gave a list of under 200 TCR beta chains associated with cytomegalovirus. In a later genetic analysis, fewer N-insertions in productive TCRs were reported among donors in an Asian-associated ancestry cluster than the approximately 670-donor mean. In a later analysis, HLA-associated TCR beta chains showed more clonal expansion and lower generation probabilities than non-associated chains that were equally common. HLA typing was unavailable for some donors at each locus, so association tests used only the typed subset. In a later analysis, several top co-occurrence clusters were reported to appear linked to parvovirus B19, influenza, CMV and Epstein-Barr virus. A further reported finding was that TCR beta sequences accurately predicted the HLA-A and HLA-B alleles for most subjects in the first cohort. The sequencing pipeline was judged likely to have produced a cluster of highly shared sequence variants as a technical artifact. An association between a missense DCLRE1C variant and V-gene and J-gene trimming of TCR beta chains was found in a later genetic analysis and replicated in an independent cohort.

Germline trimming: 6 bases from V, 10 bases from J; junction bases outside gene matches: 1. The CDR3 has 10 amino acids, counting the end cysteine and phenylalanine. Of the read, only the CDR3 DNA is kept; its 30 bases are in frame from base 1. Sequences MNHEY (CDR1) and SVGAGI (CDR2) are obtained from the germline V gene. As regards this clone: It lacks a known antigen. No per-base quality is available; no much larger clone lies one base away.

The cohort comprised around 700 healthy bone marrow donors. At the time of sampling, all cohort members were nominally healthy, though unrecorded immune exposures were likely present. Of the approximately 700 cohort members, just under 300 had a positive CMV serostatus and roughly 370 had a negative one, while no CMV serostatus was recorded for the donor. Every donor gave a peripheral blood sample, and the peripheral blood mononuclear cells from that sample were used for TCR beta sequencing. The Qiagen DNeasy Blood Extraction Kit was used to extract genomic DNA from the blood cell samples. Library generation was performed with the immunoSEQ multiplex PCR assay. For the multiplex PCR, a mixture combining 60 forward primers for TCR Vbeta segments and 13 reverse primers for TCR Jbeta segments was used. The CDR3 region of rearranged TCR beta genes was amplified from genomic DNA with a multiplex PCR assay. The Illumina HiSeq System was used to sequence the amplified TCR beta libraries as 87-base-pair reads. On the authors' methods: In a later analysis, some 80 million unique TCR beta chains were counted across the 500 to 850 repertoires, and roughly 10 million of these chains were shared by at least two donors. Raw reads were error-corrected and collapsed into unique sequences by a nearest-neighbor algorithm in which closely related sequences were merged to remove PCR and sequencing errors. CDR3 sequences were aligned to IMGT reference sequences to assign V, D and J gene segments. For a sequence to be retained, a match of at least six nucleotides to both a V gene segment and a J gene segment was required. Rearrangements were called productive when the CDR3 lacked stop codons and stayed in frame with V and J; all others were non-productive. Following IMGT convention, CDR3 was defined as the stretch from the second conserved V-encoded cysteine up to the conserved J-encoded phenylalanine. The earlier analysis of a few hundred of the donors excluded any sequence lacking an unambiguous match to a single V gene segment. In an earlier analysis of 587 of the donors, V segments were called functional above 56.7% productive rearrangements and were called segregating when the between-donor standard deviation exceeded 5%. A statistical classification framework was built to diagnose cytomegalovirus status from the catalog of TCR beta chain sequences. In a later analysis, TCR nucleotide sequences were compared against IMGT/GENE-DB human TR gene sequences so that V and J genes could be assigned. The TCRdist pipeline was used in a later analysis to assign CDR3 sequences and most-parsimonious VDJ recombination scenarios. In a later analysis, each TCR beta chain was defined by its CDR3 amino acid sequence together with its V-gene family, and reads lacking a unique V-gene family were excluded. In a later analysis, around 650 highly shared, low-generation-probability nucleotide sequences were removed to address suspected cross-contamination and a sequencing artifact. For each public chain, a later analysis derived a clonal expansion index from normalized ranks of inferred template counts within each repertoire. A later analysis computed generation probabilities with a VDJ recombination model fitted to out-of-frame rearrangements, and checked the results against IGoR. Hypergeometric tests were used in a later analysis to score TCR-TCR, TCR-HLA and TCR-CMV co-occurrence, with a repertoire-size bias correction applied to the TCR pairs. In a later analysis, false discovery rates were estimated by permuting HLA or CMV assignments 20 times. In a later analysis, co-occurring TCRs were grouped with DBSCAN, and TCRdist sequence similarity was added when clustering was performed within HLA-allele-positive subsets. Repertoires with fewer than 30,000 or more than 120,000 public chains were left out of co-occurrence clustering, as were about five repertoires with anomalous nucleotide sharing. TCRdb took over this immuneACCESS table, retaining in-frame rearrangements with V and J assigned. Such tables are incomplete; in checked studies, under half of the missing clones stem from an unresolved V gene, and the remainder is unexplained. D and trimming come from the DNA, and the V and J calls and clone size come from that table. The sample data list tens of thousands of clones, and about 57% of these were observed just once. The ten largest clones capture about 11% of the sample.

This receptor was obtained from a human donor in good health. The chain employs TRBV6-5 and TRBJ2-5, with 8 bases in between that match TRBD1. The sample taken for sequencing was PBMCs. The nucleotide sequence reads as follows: TGTGCCAGCAGACAGGGGGTCCAGTACTTC. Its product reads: CASRQGVQYF.